These 21 T cell receptor beta chains share one sample of origin, sequenced in a study of blood T cell repertoires in COVID-19. The table came from immunoSEQ multiplex PCR; TCRdb's copy has only in-frame clones and leaves some out. In the table there are fewer than 300,000 clones, about nine tenths of which are singletons. Sequencing used PBMCs or T cells enriched from blood (not recorded which). The receptors were sampled from a woman aged 25-40 years who had recovered from COVID-19.

The chain has TRBV21-1 and TRBJ2-1; the table's D gene call, TRBD1, was not cross checked with the DNA. TRBV21-1 is reported as a pseudogene. The CDR3 spans 16 residues. The CDR3 loop is CASSSRERGFDNEQFF. For the CDR3, the DNA is TGTGCCAGCAGCTCACGAGAGAGGGGGTTCGACAATGAGCAGTTCTTC.

This chain joins TRBV30 and TRBJ1-2; no reliable D call. Germline V gene sequence: CDR1 GTSNPN, CDR2 SVGIG (reference sequence). Trimming pared 2 bases from V and 0 bases from J, leaving 13 bases between. The CDR3 consists of 15 residues. The CDR3 protein is CAWSNRGTANYGYTF. The CDR3 DNA sequence: TGTGCCTGGAGTAATCGGGGAACGGCTAACTATGGCTACACCTTC.

This clone was observed a single time. This rearrangement joins TRBV5-5 to TRBJ2-5; perhaps TRBD2 as D (6 bases). Germline V gene lookup returns CDR1 SGHKS and CDR2 YYEKEE (reference sequence). This CDR3 spans 14 amino acids. V was trimmed by 0 bases and J by 8 bases, leaving 14 bases between them. Written as DNA, the CDR3 is TGTGCCAGCAGCTTGGACTTTCGCGGGGATACCCAGTACTTC. Protein: CASSLDFRGDTQYF.

The chain combines TRBV9 with TRBJ1-1, with D perhaps TRBD1 (5 bases). Germline V gives CDR1 SGDLS, CDR2 YYNGEE. This CDR3 spans 17 amino acids. V lost 0 bases and J lost 6, with 21 bases in between. CDR3 amino acids: CASSVDGSSGLRAEAFF. CDR3 nucleotides: TGTGCCAGCAGCGTAGACGGCTCATCAGGGTTAAGAGCTGAAGCTTTCTTT.

This clone was found a few times. This chain uses TRBV5-4 with TRBJ2-7; 10 bases agree with TRBD1. The CDR3 consists of 13 residues. V was pared by 4 bases and J by 4 bases, with 2 bases of the junction left unmatched. The V gene's germline CDR1 is SGHNT and CDR2 YYREEE (reference sequence). CDR3 in DNA: TGTGCCAGCAGCCGGGACAGGGGTTACGAGCAGTACTTC. Amino acid sequence: CASSRDRGYEQYF. Using reference TRBV5-4 and TRBJ2-7 for the parts outside the CDR3, the full variable domain is ETGVTQSPTHLIKTRGQQVTLRCSSQSGHNTVSWYQQALGQGPQFIFQYYREEENGRGNFPPRFSGLQFPNYSSELNVNALELDDSALYLCASSRDRGYEQYFGPGTRLTVT.

This clone was detected once. The rearrangement joins TRBV3-1 (or the pseudogene TRBV3-2) to TRBJ1-2, with unresolved D. Between the trimmed V and J ends, which lost 2 bases and 4 bases, there was a span of 8 bases. The CDR3 covers 13 residues. Germline V gene data show CDR1 as LGHDT and CDR2 as YNNKEL (reference sequence). This CDR3 is CASSQNSRYGYTF. The CDR3 coding sequence is TGTGCCAGCAGCCAAAATTCTCGCTATGGCTACACCTTC.

V and J are TRBV27 and TRBJ1-2; 7 bases align to TRBD1. After removal of 5 bases from V and 5 bases from J, the junction contained 11 bases not matched to a gene. This CDR3 has 15 residues. CDR1 is MNHEY and CDR2 is SMNVEV in the germline V gene (reference sequence). The CDR3 coding sequence is TGTGCCAGCAGTCCCGCCCGGCTCAGGGGGTATGGCTACACCTTC. This gives the protein CASSPARLRGYGYTF.

The chain carries TRBV30 and TRBJ1-5; TRBD1 might be the D (5 bases). CDR1 and CDR2 from the germline V gene are GTSNPN and SVGIG (reference sequence). The CDR3 contains 14 residues. V lost 2 bases and J lost 5, with 13 bases in between. The CDR3 loop is CAWSLDSGDQPQHF. CDR3 DNA: TGTGCCTGGAGTCTAGACAGTGGAGATCAGCCCCAGCATTTT.

V gene TRBV10-3 combines with J gene TRBJ1-1; D is unclear. CDR3 length equals 14 residues. Trimming shortened V by 3 bases and J by 3 bases, and 11 bases separated the two germline ends. Looked up from germline, CDR1 is ENHRY and CDR2 is SYGVKD. In DNA form, the CDR3 reads TGTGCCATCAGTGAACGTGGGCCGGACACTGAAGCTTTCTTT. Translating it yields CAISERGPDTEAFF.

The rearrangement joins TRBV18 to TRBJ2-1, with 10 bases that match TRBD2. The CDR3 consists of 17 residues. J was trimmed by 5 bases and V by 1 base; bases with no gene match: 8. CDR1 is KGHSH, CDR2 LQKENI, per germline. Here the CDR3 reads CASSPLAGGSGDNEQFF. CDR3 DNA sequence: TGTGCCAGCTCACCACTAGCGGGAGGTTCGGGGGACAATGAGCAGTTCTTC.

This clone has only a few counts. The genes are TRBV7-9 and TRBJ2-1, with 7 bases matching TRBD2. The CDR3 extends over 15 amino acids. J was trimmed by 2 bases and V by 8 bases; bases with no gene match: 9. Germline V gene data show CDR1 as SEHNR and CDR2 as FQNEAQ (reference sequence). The CDR3 reads CASPTSASTYNEQFF. CDR3 sequence (DNA): TGTGCCAGCCCTACTAGCGCCAGCACCTACAATGAGCAGTTCTTC.

V usage is TRBV13 and J usage is TRBJ2-7, with D perhaps TRBD1 (6 bases). The ends were cut back, 4 bases at V and 7 bases at J, with 14 bases in the middle. This CDR3 spans 13 amino acids. The germline V gene has CDR1 PRHDT and CDR2 FYEKMQ (reference sequence). Written as DNA, the CDR3 is TGTGCCAGCAGCTCCAGGGGTTTATGGGAGCAGTACTTC. Translating it yields CASSSRGLWEQYF. The whole variable domain, remainder taken from reference TRBV13 and TRBJ2-7, is AAGVIQSPRHLIKEKRETATLKCYPIPRHDTVYWYQQGPGQDPQFLISFYEKMQSDKGSIPDRFSAQQFSDYHSELNMSSLELGDSALYFCASSSRGLWEQYFGPGTRLTVT.

The chain couples TRBV29-1 to TRBJ1-1, with unresolved D. With 3 bases removed from V and 4 bases from J, the gap between germline ends came to 9 bases. Germline V CDR1 and CDR2: SQVTM, ANQGSEA. The CDR3 spans 12 residues. This chain's CDR3 is CSVELGSTEAFF. The CDR3 nucleotides are TGCAGCGTTGAGTTGGGGAGCACTGAAGCTTTCTTT. Variable domain in full (rest from reference TRBV29-1 and TRBJ1-1): SAVISQKPSRDICQRGTSLTIQCQVDSQVTMMFWYRQQPGQSLTLIATANQGSEATYESGFVIDKFPISRPNLTFSTLTVSNMSPEDSSIYLCSVELGSTEAFFGQGTRLTVV.

The chain employs TRBV5-1 and TRBJ2-7; 9 bases map to TRBD1. The germline CDR1 and CDR2 sequences are SGHRS and YFSETQ. The CDR3 length is 15 residues. J gave up 0 bases and V 7 bases, and 8 bases lay outside the gene matches. The DNA of the CDR3 is TGCGCCAGCGCGCCTACAGGGGGCAACTCCTACGAGCAGTACTTC. This encodes CASAPTGGNSYEQYF.

The CDR3 loop reads CASLGQGTDEQFF. CDR3 in DNA: TGTGCCAGCCTGGGACAGGGAACCGATGAGCAGTTCTTC. The genes are TRBV19 and TRBJ2-1; 9 bases are shared with TRBD1. The germline gives CDR1 LNHDA, CDR2 SQIVND (reference sequence). The CDR3 is 13 residues long. Trimming removed 9 bases from V and 8 bases from J; junction bases left unmatched: 8.

The chain's CDR3 is CSVEAPDRAEAFF. The CDR3 nucleotides read TGCAGCGTTGAAGCACCCGACAGGGCTGAAGCTTTCTTT. The V gene is TRBV29-1, the J gene TRBJ1-1; 7 bases match TRBD1. V gave up 1 base and J gave up 6 bases; unmatched junction bases: 5. The CDR3 length is 13 residues. From germline, CDR1 is SQVTM and CDR2 ANQGSEA.

V gene TRBV11-2 combines with J gene TRBJ1-5, with 8 bases aligning to TRBD1. The CDR3 has 13 amino acids. Germline loops: CDR1 SGHAT, CDR2 FQNNGV. V shed 1 base, J shed 11 bases, and the junction held 4 bases outside the gene matches. Here the CDR3 reads CASSLAGQVAQHF. The CDR3 DNA reads as TGTGCCAGCAGCTTAGCGGGACAGGTGGCCCAGCATTTT.

The chain combines TRBV28 with TRBJ1-2; D possibly corresponds to TRBD1 (5 bases). This CDR3 spans 15 amino acids. Per the germline V gene, CDR1 is MDHEN and CDR2 is SYDVKM. The V gene lost 7 bases and the J gene lost 0 bases, with 15 bases spanning the gap. CDR3: CASNSGQGPNYGYTF. CDR3 nucleotide sequence: TGTGCCAGCAACTCCGGACAAGGCCCTAACTATGGCTACACCTTC.

Only one count was recorded for this clone. The V gene is TRBV5-4, the J gene TRBJ2-1, with 14 bases identical to TRBD2. V dropped 4 bases and J dropped 0; count of bases not matched to a gene: 6. The CDR3 spans 18 residues. The germline V gene encodes CDR1 SGHNT and CDR2 YYREEE (reference sequence). CDR3 coding DNA: TGTGCCAGCAGCCCGGGGACTAGCGGGAGCCTCTCCTACAATGAGCAGTTCTTC. Residues: CASSPGTSGSLSYNEQFF. Full variable domain (rest looked up from reference TRBV5-4 and TRBJ2-1): ETGVTQSPTHLIKTRGQQVTLRCSSQSGHNTVSWYQQALGQGPQFIFQYYREEENGRGNFPPRFSGLQFPNYSSELNVNALELDDSALYLCASSPGTSGSLSYNEQFFGPGTRLTVL.

CDR3 sequence (DNA): TGTGCCAGCAGCCGGGGGACAGGGGGCTTCGAGACCCAGTACTTC. Amino acid sequence: CASSRGTGGFETQYF. This chain uses TRBV7-2 with TRBJ2-5, with 12 bases lining up with TRBD1. Germline V gene data show CDR1 as SGHTA and CDR2 as FQGNSA. The V and J ends lost 5 bases and 5 bases, in that order; junction bases with no gene match: 6. The CDR3 contains 15 residues.

A note on this clone: A junction boundary mismatches the germline segment, possibly from a read error. The chain couples TRBV11-2 to TRBJ2-2; 7 positions match TRBD2. Looked up from germline, CDR1 is SGHAT and CDR2 is FQNNGV. This CDR3 is built from 16 residues. CDR3 in DNA: TGTGCCAGCAGCTTAGTATCCAGCGGGAACGCCGGGGAGCTGTTTTTT. Protein sequence: CASSLVSSGNAGELFF.